This T cell receptor (beta chain) was sequenced in a study of shared clonotypes between healthy human individuals. Whole-study context: Participating donors consisted of a couple of women and a few men aged 18 to 49.

Researchers ran the assay at a deep level. The assay was immunoSEQ multiplex PCR, and TCRdb's table has in-frame clones only and misses some. The data contain about 610,000 clones, about 96% of them seen just once; the ten biggest clones take up less than 0.12%. As for this clone: Its antigen is not known. Other DNA sequences of this sample code for an identical CDR3.

Naive CD8 populations comprised CD45RO-negative cells positively selected for CCR7, excluding terminally differentiated effector memory CD45RA+ cells. Overall study findings and caveats: Tissue TCR repertoires likely differ from these blood-only repertoires. About 5% was the fraction of naive CD4 clonotypes found shared across several donors.

Germline CDR1 PRHDT, CDR2 FYEKMQ (reference sequence). The CDR3 runs 13 residues. V shed 5 bases, J shed 3 bases, and the junction held 4 bases outside the gene matches. Specimen: naive CD8+ T cells sorted from blood. This TCR was sampled from a woman in her twenties or thirties in good health. The chain is built from TRBV13 and TRBJ2-7; 7 bases match TRBD1. CDR3 sequence: CASSPGTDYEQYF. The CDR3 DNA is TGTGCCAGCAGCCCCGGGACAGACTACGAGCAGTACTTC.